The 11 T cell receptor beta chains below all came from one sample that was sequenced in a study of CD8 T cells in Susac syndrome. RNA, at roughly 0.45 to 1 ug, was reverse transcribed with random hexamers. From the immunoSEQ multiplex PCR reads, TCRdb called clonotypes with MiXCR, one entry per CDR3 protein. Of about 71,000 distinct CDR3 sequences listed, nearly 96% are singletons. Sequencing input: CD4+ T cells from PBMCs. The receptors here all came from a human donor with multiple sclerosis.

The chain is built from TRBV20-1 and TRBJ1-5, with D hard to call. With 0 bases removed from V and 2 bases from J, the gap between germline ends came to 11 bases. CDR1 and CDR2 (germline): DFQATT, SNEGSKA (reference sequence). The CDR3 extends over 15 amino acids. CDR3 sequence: CSARDRGWGNQPQHF. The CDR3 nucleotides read TGCAGTGCTAGAGATCGGGGATGGGGCAATCAGCCCCAGCATTTT.

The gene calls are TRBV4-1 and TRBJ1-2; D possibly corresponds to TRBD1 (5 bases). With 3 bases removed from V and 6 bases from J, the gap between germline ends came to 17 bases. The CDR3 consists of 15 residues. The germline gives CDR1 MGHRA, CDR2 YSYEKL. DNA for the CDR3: TGCGCCAGCAGCCACCCATCTGGGGGTCAACATGGCTACACCTTC. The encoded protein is CASSHPSGGQHGYTF.

This CDR3 reads CAWTGQYNSPLHF. CDR3 nucleotides: TGTGCCTGGACGGGACAGTATAATTCACCCCTCCACTTT. This chain uses TRBV30 with TRBJ1-6; 7 bases fit TRBD1. There are 13 residues in the CDR3. Germline V lookup: CDR1 GTSNPN, CDR2 SVGIG (reference sequence). Trimming at V came to 4 bases and at J to 4 bases, leaving 1 base not matched to a gene. Combining the CDR3 with reference TRBV30 and TRBJ1-6 gives the whole variable domain SQTIHQWPATLVQPVGSPLSLECTVEGTSNPNLYWYRQAAGRGLQLLFYSVGIGQISSEVPQNLSASRPQDRQFILSSKKLLLSDSGFYLCAWTGQYNSPLHFGNGTRLTVT.

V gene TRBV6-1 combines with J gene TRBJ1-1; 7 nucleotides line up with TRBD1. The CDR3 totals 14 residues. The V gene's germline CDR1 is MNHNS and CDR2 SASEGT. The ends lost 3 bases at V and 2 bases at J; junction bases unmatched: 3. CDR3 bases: TGTGCCAGCAGTGAGGCAGGGGGAAACACTGAAGCTTTCTTT. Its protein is CASSEAGGNTEAFF.

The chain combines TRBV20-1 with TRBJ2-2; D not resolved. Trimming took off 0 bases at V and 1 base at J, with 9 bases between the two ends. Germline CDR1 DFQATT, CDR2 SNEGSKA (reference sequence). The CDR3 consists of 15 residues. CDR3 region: CSARDENRNTGELFF. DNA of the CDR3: TGCAGTGCTAGAGATGAGAATAGGAACACCGGGGAGCTGTTTTTT.

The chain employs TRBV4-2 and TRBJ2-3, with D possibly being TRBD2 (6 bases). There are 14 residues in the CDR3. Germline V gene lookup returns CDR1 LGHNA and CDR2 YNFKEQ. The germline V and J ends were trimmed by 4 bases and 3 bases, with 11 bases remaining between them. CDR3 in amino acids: CASSPYGRTDTQYF. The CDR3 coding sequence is TGTGCCAGCAGCCCATATGGGAGGACAGATACGCAGTATTTT.

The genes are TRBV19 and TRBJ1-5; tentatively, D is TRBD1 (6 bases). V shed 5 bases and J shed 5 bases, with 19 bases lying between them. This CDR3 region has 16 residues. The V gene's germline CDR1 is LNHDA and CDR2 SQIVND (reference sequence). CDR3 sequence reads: CASSAPGTWTHQPQHF. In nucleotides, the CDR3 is TGTGCCAGTAGTGCCCCCGGGACATGGACCCATCAGCCCCAGCATTTT.

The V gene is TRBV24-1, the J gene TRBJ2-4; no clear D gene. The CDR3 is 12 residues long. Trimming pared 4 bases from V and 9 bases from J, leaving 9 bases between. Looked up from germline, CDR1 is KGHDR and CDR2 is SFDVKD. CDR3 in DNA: TGTGCCACCAGTGAGCAGACCGGCATTCAGTACTTC. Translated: CATSEQTGIQYF.

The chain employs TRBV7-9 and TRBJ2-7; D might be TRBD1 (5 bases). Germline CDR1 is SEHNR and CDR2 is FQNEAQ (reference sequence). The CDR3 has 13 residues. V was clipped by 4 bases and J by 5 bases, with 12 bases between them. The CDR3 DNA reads TGTGCCAGCAGCTCTGAAACAGGACACGAGCAGTACTTC. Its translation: CASSSETGHEQYF.

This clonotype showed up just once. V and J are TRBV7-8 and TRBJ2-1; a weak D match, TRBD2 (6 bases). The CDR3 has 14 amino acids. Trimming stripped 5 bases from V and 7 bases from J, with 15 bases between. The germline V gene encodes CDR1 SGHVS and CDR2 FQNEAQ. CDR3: CASSPPIAGNEQFF. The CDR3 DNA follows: TGTGCCAGCAGCCCACCAATTGCGGGGAATGAGCAGTTCTTC.

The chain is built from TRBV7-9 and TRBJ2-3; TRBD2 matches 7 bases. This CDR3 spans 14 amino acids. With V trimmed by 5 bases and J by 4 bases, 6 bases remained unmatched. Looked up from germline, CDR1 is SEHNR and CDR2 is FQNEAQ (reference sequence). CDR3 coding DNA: TGTGCCAGCAGCGCGTCGACTAGCTCAGATACGCAGTATTTT. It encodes CASSASTSSDTQYF. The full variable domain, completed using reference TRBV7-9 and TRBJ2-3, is DTGVSQNPRHKITKRGQNVTFRCDPISEHNRLYWYRQTLGQGPEFLTYFQNEAQLEKSRLLSDRFSAERPKGSFSTLEIQRTEQGDSAMYLCASSASTSSDTQYFGPGTRLTVL.